This entry describes one TCR beta chain. This clonotype was picked up a small number of times. Its cognate antigen has yet to be identified. It has no much larger one-base neighbor in the sample; base qualities were not kept. CDR1 is given as MNHEY and CDR2 as SVGAGI, both from the germline V gene. The germline ends are 14 bases apart after V is trimmed by 2 bases and J by 4 bases. From the cysteine up to the phenylalanine, the CDR3 has a length of 15 residues. Kept here is only the CDR3 DNA, which spans 45 bases and is read in frame from base 1. The sample originates from a study of T cells after yellow fever vaccination (dated by TCRdb to about 2019). Looking at the study overall: Libraries from fractions with low cell numbers were prepared with the SMART-Seq v4 Ultra Low Input RNA kit. To follow T-cell clones before and after both primary and booster YFV17D yellow fever vaccination, bulk TCR alpha and beta repertoires underwent longitudinal sequencing. Two healthy male donors, one aged 18 to 29 and one aged 30 to 40 years, were included in the cohort. Blood samples were taken at several timepoints before and after primary and secondary immunization, and bulk PBMC replicates and cell subsets were isolated.

TCR cDNA was synthesized by 5'RACE template switching, through which a universal primer site and unique molecular identifiers were introduced. cDNA synthesis was primed from both the TCR alpha and TCR beta constant segments. Library amplification used two PCR steps, and the second PCR step added sample barcodes and sequencing adapters. Sequencing of libraries was done on Illumina HiSeq 2500 (2x100 bp) or NovaSeq (2x150 bp). In the original analysis: MIGEC handled demultiplexing of reads and collapsing into UMI consensus sequences, while MiXCR performed V(D)J alignment. Using edgeR on replicate PBMC samples, clonotypes were called vaccine-responding if FDR was below 0.01 and the log2 fold change was above 5 up to day 15. CD4 or CD8 identity was assigned to each bulk clonotype according to whether the clonotype was present at higher abundance in the sequenced CD4 repertoire or the sequenced CD8 repertoire. TCRdb itself trimmed the public reads at Q25 with fastp, ran MiXCR and retained productive beta chains. When rows share a CDR3 protein, they turn into one entry using the most common DNA and genes. These V and J calls rely on TCRdb rather than the paper's analysis. For this sample there are around 500,000 distinct CDR3 sequences; 20% to 25% appear just once. In total, the top ten clones hold about 16% of the sample.

Study-wide conclusions, independent of this receptor: Most clones expanded after primary vaccination (around 97% of CD4 and roughly 91% of CD8) were re-detected after the booster, suggesting that broad memory maintenance occurred. A small share of clonotypes was detected in both CD4 and CD8 compartments, with the overlap likely arising from convergent recombination. Because the study included only two donors, the extent to which the findings can be generalized is limited. Compared with the primary T-cell response, the secondary T-cell response was faster but weaker, reaching its peak on day 5 rather than on day 15. Computational filtering was needed because FACS-sorted repertoires could contain abundant contaminating clonotypes from the bulk population.

Per the publication, the treatment or condition label means: live attenuated yellow fever vaccine strain. At each blood-draw timepoint, two biological replicates of bulk PBMCs were obtained. A standard Ficoll-Paque protocol was used to isolate PBMCs from peripheral blood. RNA was extracted with TriZol from bulk PBMCs, CD4 and CD8 fractions, and dextramer-positive and dextramer-negative fractions. The V and J genes are TRBV6-5 and TRBJ1-1, and TRBD1 may be the D gene, going by 5 matching bases. The TCR was taken from a man aged 18 to 29 who received the YFV17D yellow fever vaccine. Here the sequenced sample was PBMCs, taken 20 to 25 days after the first yellow fever vaccination. The CDR3 amino acid sequence is: CASSYHKQVATEAFF. At the DNA level, the sequence is TGTGCCAGCAGTTACCATAAACAGGTCGCCACTGAAGCTTTCTTT.